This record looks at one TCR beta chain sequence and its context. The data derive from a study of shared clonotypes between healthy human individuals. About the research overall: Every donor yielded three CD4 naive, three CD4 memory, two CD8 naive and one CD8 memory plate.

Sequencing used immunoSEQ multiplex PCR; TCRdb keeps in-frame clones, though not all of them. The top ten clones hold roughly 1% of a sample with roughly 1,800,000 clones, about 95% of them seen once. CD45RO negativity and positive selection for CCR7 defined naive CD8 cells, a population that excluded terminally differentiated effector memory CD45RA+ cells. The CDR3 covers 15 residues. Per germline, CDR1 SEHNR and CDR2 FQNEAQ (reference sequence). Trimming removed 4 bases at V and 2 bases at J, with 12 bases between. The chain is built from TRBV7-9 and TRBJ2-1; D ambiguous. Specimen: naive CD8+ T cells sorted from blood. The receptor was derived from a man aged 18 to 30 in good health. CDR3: CASSSKTGAYNEQFF. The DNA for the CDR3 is TGTGCCAGCAGCTCTAAGACGGGCGCCTACAATGAGCAGTTCTTC.